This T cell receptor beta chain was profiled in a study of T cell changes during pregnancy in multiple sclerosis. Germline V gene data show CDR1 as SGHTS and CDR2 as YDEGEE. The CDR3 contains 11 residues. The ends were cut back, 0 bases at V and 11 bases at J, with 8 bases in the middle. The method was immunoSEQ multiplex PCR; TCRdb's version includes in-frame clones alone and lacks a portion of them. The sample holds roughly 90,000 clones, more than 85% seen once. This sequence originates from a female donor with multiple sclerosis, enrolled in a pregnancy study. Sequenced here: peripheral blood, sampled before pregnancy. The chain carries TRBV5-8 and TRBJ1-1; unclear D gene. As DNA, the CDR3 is TGTGCCAGCAGCTTGGACCGGTACGCTTTCTTT. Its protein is CASSLDRYAFF.